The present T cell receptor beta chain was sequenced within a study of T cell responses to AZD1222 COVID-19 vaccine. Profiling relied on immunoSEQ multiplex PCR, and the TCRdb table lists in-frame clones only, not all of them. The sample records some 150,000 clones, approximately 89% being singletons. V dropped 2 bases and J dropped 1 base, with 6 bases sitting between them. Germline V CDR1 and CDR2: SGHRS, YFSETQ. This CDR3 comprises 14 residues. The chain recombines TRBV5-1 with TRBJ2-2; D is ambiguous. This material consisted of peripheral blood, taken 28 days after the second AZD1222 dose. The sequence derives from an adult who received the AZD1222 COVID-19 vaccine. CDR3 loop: CASSLWGNTGELFF. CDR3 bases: TGCGCCAGCAGCTTATGGGGGAACACCGGGGAGCTGTTTTTT.